The sequence of this T cell receptor beta chain was determined in a study of shared clonotypes between healthy human individuals. Germline-derived CDR1 and CDR2 are SQVTM and ANQGSEA. CDR3 size: 18 residues. The trim removed 4 bases at V and 4 bases at J, leaving 14 bases unmatched. Sorted-subset replicate PCR reactions contained 200 ng DNA, corresponding to about 30,000 T cell genomes. Measured with immunoSEQ multiplex PCR; TCRdb has only the in-frame clones, and not every one. The sample consists of some 2,500,000 clones, 80% to 95% of them appearing once. The sequenced material came from naive CD4+ T cells from PBMCs. The subset denotes: CD45RA+ positively selected. The source of this sequence is a man between 18 and 35 years old in good health. Some clones in this sample may be carry-over from other donors' samples. The J gene is TRBJ2-3, the V gene TRBV29-1; 13 bases fit TRBD2. For the CDR3, the DNA is TGCAGCGTTGGGGCGGGACTAGCGGGGCCAAGACCCCCAGATACGCAGTATTTT. It is translated as CSVGAGLAGPRPPDTQYF.